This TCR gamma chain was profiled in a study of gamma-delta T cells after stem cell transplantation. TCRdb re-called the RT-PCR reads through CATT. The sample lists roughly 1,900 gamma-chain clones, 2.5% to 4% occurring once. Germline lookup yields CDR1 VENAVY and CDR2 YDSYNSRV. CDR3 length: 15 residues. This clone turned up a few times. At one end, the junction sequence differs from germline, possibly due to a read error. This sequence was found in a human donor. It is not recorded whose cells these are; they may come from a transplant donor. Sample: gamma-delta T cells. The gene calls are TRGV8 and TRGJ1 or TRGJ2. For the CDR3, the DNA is TGTGCCAACTGGGTTAATCCCCTATATTATTATAAGAAACTCTTT. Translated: CANWVNPLYYYKKLF.